This T cell receptor beta chain was sequenced in a study of CD8 T cells in ankylosing spondylitis. Ten or more counts support this clonotype. The CDR3 contains 13 residues. Per germline, CDR1 DFQATT and CDR2 SNEGSKA (reference sequence). V was clipped by 1 base and J by 1 base, with 7 bases between them. TCRdb re-analysed the 5' RACE reads in MiXCR, keeping a single row per CDR3 protein. The profile covers some 95,000 distinct CDR3 sequences, with approximately 9% appearing a single time and approximately 4.8% taken by the ten largest. This receptor was taken from a male donor with ankylosing spondylitis or in good health (not recorded which). V and J are TRBV20-1 and TRBJ1-2, with D uncertain. The specimen sequenced was blood, either unsorted or a sorted T cell fraction (not recorded which). This CDR3 reads CSARGKVNYGYTF. Written as DNA, the CDR3 is TGCAGTGCTAGAGGAAAGGTTAACTATGGCTACACCTTC.